This T cell receptor (beta chain) was observed in a study of T cell responses to AZD1222 COVID-19 vaccine. Study-level findings and limits: Reports say nearly half of spike-specific TCRs go after unmutated variant regions.

Produced via immunoSEQ multiplex PCR; TCRdb's table is partial and in-frame only. The sample includes about 120,000 clones, 75% to 95% of them seen just once. V shed 5 bases and J shed 5 bases, with 12 bases lying between them. CDR1 and CDR2 from the germline V gene are SEHNR and FQNEAQ (reference sequence). This CDR3 region has 13 residues. As for this clone: The antigen is unknown.

The origin of this receptor is an adult in good health. This chain connects TRBV7-9 to TRBJ1-2; a possible D gene is TRBD1 (5 bases). Here the sequenced sample was peripheral blood, taken on day 0 of AZD1222 vaccination. CDR3 sequence: CASSPGTRYGYTF. Here the CDR3 DNA reads TGTGCCAGCAGCCCCGGGACCCGATATGGCTACACCTTC.